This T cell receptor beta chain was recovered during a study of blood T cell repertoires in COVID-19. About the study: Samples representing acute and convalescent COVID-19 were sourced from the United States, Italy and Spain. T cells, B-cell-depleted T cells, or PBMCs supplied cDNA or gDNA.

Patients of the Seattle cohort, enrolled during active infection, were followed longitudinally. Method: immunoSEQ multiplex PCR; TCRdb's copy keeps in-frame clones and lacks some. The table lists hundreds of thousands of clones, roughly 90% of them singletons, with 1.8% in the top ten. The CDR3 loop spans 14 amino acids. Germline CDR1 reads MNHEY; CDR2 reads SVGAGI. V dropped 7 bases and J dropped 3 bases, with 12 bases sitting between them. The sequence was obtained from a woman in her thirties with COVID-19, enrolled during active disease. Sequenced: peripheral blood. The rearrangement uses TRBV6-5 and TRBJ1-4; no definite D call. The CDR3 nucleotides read TGTGCCAGCACTTTACGGGTGCCTAATGAAAAACTGTTTTTT. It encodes CASTLRVPNEKLFF.